This is a list of T cell receptor beta chains from one sample in a study of cytomegalovirus exposure and HLA in healthy donors. Clones were read by immunoSEQ multiplex PCR, and TCRdb kept only the in-frame ones, dropping some. The table includes 97,000 or so clones, less than 90% detected once. Sequencing was carried out using PBMCs. The receptors here all came from a man between 40 and 49 years old in good health and CMV-seronegative. The CDR3 runs from the conserved cysteine through the conserved F or W. The D gene is left open where the match is weak. Where a row states a size, it is once, few, many or the class of an expanded clone; other rows omit it.

>-|TRBJ2-5|-|TRBV19
CASNRRGDQETQYF
>TRBD1|TRBJ2-7|-|TRBV2
CASTRDRGGSYEQYF
>-|TRBJ2-1|few|TRBV5-4
CASSLLPGGLGGPNEQFF
>TRBD1|TRBJ1-1|-|TRBV29-1
CSVRTGGNTEAFF
>-|TRBJ2-2|few|TRBV6-1
CASSERGGRRAGELFF
>TRBD1|TRBJ1-4|once|TRBV5-4
CASSLYGGTGGEKLFF
>-|TRBJ1-2|-|TRBV29-1
CSVAGDNYGYTF
>-|TRBJ2-1|-|TRBV21-1
CASSKKDTRGFPYNEQFF
>TRBD1|TRBJ2-7|-|TRBV7-9
CASSLAQGANEQYF
>-|TRBJ1-1|once|TRBV13
CASMEPLNTEAFF
>-|TRBJ1-5|-|TRBV6-1
CASSEVTGNQPQHF
>-|TRBJ1-1|-|TRBV5-8
CASSLVDSQNTEAFF
>TRBD1|TRBJ1-2|-|TRBV5-4
CASSLPGQGHYGYTF
>TRBD1|TRBJ1-1|-|TRBV18
CASSPNGQGSEAFF
>-|TRBJ2-3|-|TRBV19
CASSISQGRTDTQYF
>TRBD1|TRBJ1-2|-|TRBV9
CASSVRQGDGYTF
>-|TRBJ2-7|-|TRBV30
CAWSGSVGGKPGRSLEQYF
>TRBD1|TRBJ1-1|once|TRBV5-1
CASSADRENRLAEAFF
>TRBD1|TRBJ1-1|-|TRBV7-3
CASSDTGAHTEAFF
>TRBD2|TRBJ2-3|once|TRBV13
CASSPGTRGMDTQYF
>TRBD2|TRBJ2-7|few|TRBV2
CASSVGLAGNYEQYF
>TRBD1|TRBJ2-1|-|TRBV27
CATSAPGTGVREQFF
>TRBD1|TRBJ2-5|-|TRBV7-6
CASSKQGGETQYF
>-|TRBJ1-2|-|TRBV15
CATSRDGQNYGYTF
>-|TRBJ2-7|-|TRBV7-9
CASSPGWMEQYF
>-|TRBJ2-1|-|TRBV19
CASLQGPYNEQFF
>TRBD1|TRBJ1-1|-|TRBV30
CAWARQGVTEAFF
>TRBD1|TRBJ1-3|few|TRBV7-8
CASSKTGAGGRSGNTIYF
>-|TRBJ2-1|-|TRBV4-3
CASSQEEVNYNEQFF
>-|TRBJ1-2|few|TRBV4-1
CASSPGNWGPDGYTF
>TRBD1|TRBJ1-2|-|TRBV7-9
CASSPGQGNYGYTF
>TRBD2|TRBJ2-5|-|TRBV10-3
CAISEFPSGGPKTQYF
>-|TRBJ2-1|few|TRBV7-8
CASSPPPEEQFF
>TRBD2|TRBJ2-3|-|TRBV10-1
CASSETLLAGGLPQYF
>-|TRBJ2-2|-|TRBV30
CAWSAVWGGPGELFF
>TRBD1|TRBJ2-3|-|TRBV5-1
CASSLAPGQGPSQTQYF
>TRBD1|TRBJ1-5|-|TRBV2
CASSTTWTGMGNQPQHF
>TRBD1|TRBJ1-1|few|TRBV5-1
CASSLEVQGGGTEAFF
>-|TRBJ1-1|-|TRBV6-6
CASRREGDMNTEAFF
>TRBD1|TRBJ1-4|-|TRBV4-3
CASSRLTGQGGQTNEKLFF
>-|TRBJ1-1|-|TRBV6-1
CASRYMPVREAFF
>TRBD1|TRBJ1-2|-|TRBV9
CASSGERTGLNYGYTF
>-|-|once|TRBV7-7
CASSLQQGITYEQYF
>TRBD1|TRBJ1-1|once|TRBV6-1
CASRDRENTEAFF
>-|TRBJ2-2|-|TRBV7-6
CASSLVGDTGELFF
>-|TRBJ1-2|-|TRBV7-8
CASSLTSGYYGYTF
>TRBD2|TRBJ2-1|-|TRBV5-1
CASSLEGLAAYNEQFF
>TRBD1|TRBJ1-6|-|TRBV7-9
CSSSLQGERSPLHF
>TRBD1|TRBJ1-3|-|TRBV11-2
CASSGNRGLLGNTIYF
>TRBD2|TRBJ2-1|-|TRBV7-9
CASSHPSSGGTYNEQFF